This entry describes one TCR beta chain. The same CDR3 can be traced to other DNA sequences in this sample. The data were taken from a study of blood T cell repertoires in COVID-19. Study information: The United States, Italy and Spain provided the acute and convalescent COVID-19 samples. T cells, B-cell-depleted T cells, or PBMCs provided the cDNA or gDNA that served as material.

Study processing details: Estimation of nucleated cell counts relied on the amplification of reference gene primers. Profiling relied on immunoSEQ multiplex PCR, and the TCRdb table lists in-frame clones only, not all of them. V and J calls and clone size come straight from that table; D and trimming were deduced from the DNA. The table shows hundreds of thousands of clones, with about 90% occurring only once. The source is a woman between 18 and 30 years old who had recovered from COVID-19. Material for sequencing was peripheral blood.

The CDR3 region is CATSDPGGSSYNEQFF. The CDR3 bases are TGTGCCACCAGTGACCCAGGGGGGAGCTCCTACAATGAGCAGTTCTTC. The chain combines TRBV24-1 with TRBJ2-1; tentatively, D is TRBD1 (7 bases). The CDR3 consists of 16 residues. V was trimmed by 4 bases and J by 0 bases, leaving 12 bases between them. The V gene's germline CDR1 is KGHDR and CDR2 SFDVKD.